These T cell receptor beta chains were read from a single sample in a study of immune characteristics of hereditary and idiopathic chronic pancreatitis. Sequencing was performed with immunoSEQ multiplex PCR; in TCRdb, only in-frame clones are kept and a portion is missing. Altogether about 14,000 clones are present, about 70% being singletons, with the ten largest covering approximately 15%. Material: pancreas tissue with hereditary chronic pancreatitis. The source is a human donor with chronic pancreatitis. CDR3s include the opening cysteine and the closing phenylalanine or tryptophan. A D gene is named only where the DNA matches it firmly. A row's size may be missing; if present it is once, few, many or a size class.

abundance	j_gene	d_gene	v_gene	CDR3nt	CDR3aa
NA	TRBJ2-7	NA	TRBV19	TGTGCCAGTAGTATAACACTGGACTACGAGCAGTACTTC	CASSITLDYEQYF
NA	TRBJ2-1	NA	TRBV12-3/TRBV12-4	TGTGCCAGCAGTTTAGCGGGTGGCCCCAGGCAGTTCTTC	CASSLAGGPRQFF
NA	TRBJ2-7	NA	TRBV28	TGTGCCAGCGGGGGTGGGGTGGTGAGCTCCTACGAGCAGTACTTC	CASGGGVVSSYEQYF
NA	TRBJ2-6	NA	TRBV7-2	TGTGCCAGCAGCTTAGCCGGGACTTCTGGGGCCAACGTCCTGACTTTC	CASSLAGTSGANVLTF
NA	TRBJ2-1	NA	TRBV18	TGTGCCAGCTCACCAAGCGTCCCCTACAATGAGCAGTTCTTC	CASSPSVPYNEQFF
once	TRBJ2-2	NA	TRBV28	TGTGCCAGCAGTTTAGGGGTGGCGTTTAGGGAGCTGTTTTTT	CASSLGVAFRELFF
NA	TRBJ2-1	NA	TRBV3-1/TRBV3-2	TGTGCCAGCAGCGAAAATGATCCCTTCCATTCCGACAATGAGCAGTTCTTC	CASSENDPFHSDNEQFF
NA	TRBJ2-3	NA	TRBV15	TGTGCCACCAGCAGAGAGATCCGGACAGATACGCAGTATTTT	CATSREIRTDTQYF
NA	TRBJ2-2	TRBD1	TRBV5-1	TGCGCCAGCAGCTACGGGACAGGTACCGGGGAGCTGTTTTTT	CASSYGTGTGELFF
NA	TRBJ1-1	TRBD1	TRBV4-2	TGTGCCAGCAGCCAAGATCCCGGACAGGGGAACACTGAAGCTTTCTTT	CASSQDPGQGNTEAFF
NA	TRBJ2-5	NA	TRBV7-9	TGTGCCAGCAGCCATCCGGGAAGGGCACAAGAGACCCAGTACTTC	CASSHPGRAQETQYF
NA	TRBJ2-5	NA	TRBV14	TGTGCCAGCAGCCAAGCGGGGAATACAGGGATTGAGACCCAGTACTTC	CASSQAGNTGIETQYF
few	TRBJ1-6	NA	TRBV6-1	TGTGCCAGCAGTTATGTGACAGCAAATTCACCCCTCCACTTT	CASSYVTANSPLHF
NA	TRBJ2-7	NA	TRBV28	TGTGCCAGCAGTTCTGCCCACGACGCAGCGCACTACGAGCAGTACTTC	CASSSAHDAAHYEQYF
NA	TRBJ2-1	NA	TRBV20-1	TGCAGTGCTAGTAGCCTAGCGAGTTCCTACAATGAGCAGTTCTTC	CSASSLASSYNEQFF
NA	TRBJ2-1	NA	TRBV20-1	TGCAGTGCTAGCGCCCGGGAGCAGTTCTTC	CSASAREQFF
NA	TRBJ2-5	TRBD1	TRBV5-1	TGCGCCAGCAGCCTCATGGGACAGAGCCAAGAGACCCAGTACTTC	CASSLMGQSQETQYF
NA	TRBJ1-2	NA	TRBV21-1	TGTGCCAGCAGCAAAGTCCCGGGACCTTATGGCTACACCTTC	CASSKVPGPYGYTF
medium-sized	TRBJ1-1	TRBD1	TRBV4-2	TGTGCCAGCAGATCCGGGACAGAGGGCACTGAAGCTTTCTTT	CASRSGTEGTEAFF
NA	TRBJ2-1	TRBD2	TRBV18	TGTGCCAGCTCACCTCAGCGGGACCACAATGAGCAGTTCTTC	CASSPQRDHNEQFF
few	TRBJ2-5	NA	TRBV5-5	TGTGCCAGCAGCTTGCAACAGGGAATCCAAGAGACCCAGTACTTC	CASSLQQGIQETQYF
medium-sized	TRBJ1-2	NA	TRBV3-1/TRBV3-2	TGTGCCAGCAGCCTCGGGACTGCTGGCTACACCTTC	CASSLGTAGYTF